The 15 T cell receptor beta chains in this list originate from one sample, sequenced in a study of beta chain features in type 1 diabetes. Reverse transcription of all isolated RNA meant that expressed TCRB transcripts were sequenced. Here immunoSEQ multiplex PCR was the method, and the copy in TCRdb shows in-frame clones only, minus some. The repertoire includes 130,000 or so clones, around a tenth of them detected once, and roughly 0.69% sits in the top ten. Sequencing was done on a sample of central memory CD4+ T cells from blood. These receptor sequences come from a man younger than 30 in good health.

The J gene is TRBJ1-5, the V gene TRBV30, with D hard to call. Per the germline V gene, CDR1 is GTSNPN and CDR2 is SVGIG (reference sequence). V gave up 2 bases and J gave up 7 bases, with 18 bases separating them. The CDR3 totals 15 residues. The CDR3 spells CAWSRGEGIRQPQHF. CDR3 nucleotide sequence: TGTGCCTGGAGTCGGGGTGAAGGGATCAGGCAGCCCCAGCATTTT.

This clone has a handful of counts. This rearrangement joins TRBV5-1 to TRBJ2-2; TRBD1 aligns across 8 bases. Germline lookup yields CDR1 SGHRS and CDR2 YFSETQ. V was pared by 4 bases and J by 7 bases, with 12 bases of the junction left unmatched. This CDR3 is built from 16 residues. As DNA, the CDR3 is TGCGCCAGCAGCCCCGTCGTAGGACAGGGCAACGGGGAGCTGTTTTTT. Translation gives CASSPVVGQGNGELFF.

This clone was detected only a few times. J is TRBJ2-5 and V is TRBV11-1, with 9 bases fitting TRBD2. The CDR3 is 15 residues long. Unmatched junction bases numbered 9, after V lost 5 bases and J lost 5 bases. Germline V gene lookup returns CDR1 SGHAT and CDR2 FQDESV (reference sequence). The CDR3 protein is CASSPSSGARETQYF. The CDR3 DNA reads TGTGCCAGCAGCCCGTCTAGCGGGGCTCGGGAGACCCAGTACTTC.

This clone has a handful of counts. The rearrangement links TRBV6-5 to TRBJ2-7; 9 positions agree with TRBD1. The germline V gene encodes CDR1 MNHEY and CDR2 SVGAGI. This CDR3 has 14 residues. Trimming removed 6 bases from V and 3 bases from J; junction bases left unmatched: 6. CDR3 bases: TGTGCCAGCAGCACGGACAGGGGAGACTACGAGCAGTACTTC. Protein product: CASSTDRGDYEQYF.

This clone was recorded a few times. The chain is built from TRBV28 and TRBJ1-6; 8 positions match TRBD1. V trimming: 7 bases; J trimming: 10 bases; junction bases outside the gene matches: 3. This CDR3 region has 12 residues. Germline CDR1 MDHEN, CDR2 SYDVKM. For the CDR3, the DNA is TGTGCCAGCACCAGGGGGCTCTCACCCCTCCACTTT. The encoded protein is CASTRGLSPLHF.

This chain connects TRBV4-2 to TRBJ1-4; 8 bases are a match to TRBD1. V lost 4 bases to trimming and J lost 6 bases; unmatched junction nucleotides: 4. CDR3 length: 14 amino acids. Germline lookup yields CDR1 LGHNA and CDR2 YNFKEQ. As DNA, the CDR3 is TGTGCCAGCAGCCGGGACAGGAGGGATGAAAAACTGTTTTTT. Protein sequence: CASSRDRRDEKLFF.

This clone was recorded many times. The genes are TRBV18 and TRBJ1-1; D possibly corresponds to TRBD1 (6 bases). The CDR3 consists of 15 residues. Trimming removed 0 bases from V and 0 bases from J, with 8 bases in between. Germline CDR1 and CDR2: KGHSH and LQKENI. CDR3 residues: CASSPPGGLNTEAFF. The CDR3 coding sequence is TGTGCCAGCTCACCACCGGGGGGGCTGAACACTGAAGCTTTCTTT.

This clone was observed a few times. The chain employs TRBV28 and TRBJ1-6; 8 bases are shared with TRBD1. The V segment lost 4 bases and the J segment 5 bases; nucleotides outside the gene matches: 10. This CDR3 is 17 amino acids long. The germline V gene encodes CDR1 MDHEN and CDR2 SYDVKM. CDR3 residues: CASSYGRTGFNNSPLHF. The CDR3 DNA is TGTGCCAGCAGTTATGGCAGGACAGGGTTTAATAATTCACCCCTCCACTTT.

This clone appeared a few times. The rearrangement joins TRBV6-4 to TRBJ2-1, with 15 bases lining up with TRBD2. The V gene's germline CDR1 is MRHNA and CDR2 SNTAGT. J gave up 6 bases and V 6 bases, and 3 bases lay outside the gene matches. CDR3 length: 15 residues. The CDR3, as DNA: TGTGCCAGCAGAGGACTAGCGGGGGGGCCCAATGAGCAGTTCTTC. Its protein product is CASRGLAGGPNEQFF.

This clone was observed a handful of times. The chain links TRBV15 to TRBJ2-7, with D tentatively TRBD2 (5 bases). The V gene lost 0 bases and the J gene lost 3 bases, with 15 bases spanning the gap. This CDR3 region has 16 residues. Per germline, CDR1 LNHNV and CDR2 YYDKDF (reference sequence). CDR3 loop: CATSRDYHNGDYEQYF. CDR3 bases: TGTGCCACCAGCAGAGATTATCACAACGGGGACTACGAGCAGTACTTC. Combining the CDR3 with reference TRBV15 and TRBJ2-7 gives the whole variable domain DAMVIQNPRYQVTQFGKPVTLSCSQTLNHNVMYWYQQKSSQAPKLLFHYYDKDFNNEADTPDNFQSRRPNTSFCFLDIRSPGLGDTAMYLCATSRDYHNGDYEQYFGPGTRLTVT.

The rearrangement uses TRBV7-2 and TRBJ2-1; TRBD1 matches 9 bases. The CDR3 sequence is 15 residues long. CDR1 and CDR2 from the germline V gene are SGHTA and FQGNSA. Trimming at V came to 7 bases and at J to 6 bases, leaving 10 bases not matched to a gene. CDR3 DNA sequence: TGTGCCAGCATCCTAACAGGGGGCGCAGGCAATGAGCAGTTCTTC. This translates into CASILTGGAGNEQFF.

The chain recombines TRBV2 with TRBJ1-2; D is undetermined. V was shortened by 4 bases and J by 3 bases, with 6 bases between the two germline ends. CDR1 and CDR2 from the germline V gene are SNHLY and FYNNEI. The length of the CDR3 is 12 residues. CDR3 loop: CASSAQYYGYTF. CDR3 coding DNA: TGTGCCAGCAGTGCACAGTACTATGGCTACACCTTC.

This clone came up a few times. The rearrangement uses TRBV7-2 and TRBJ2-1; the D gene is possibly TRBD2 (7 bases). Trimming pared 1 base from V and 9 bases from J, leaving 13 bases between. Germline CDR1 is SGHTA and CDR2 is FQGNSA. There are 14 residues in the CDR3. CDR3 sequence reads: CASSLGGGRIEQFF. The CDR3, as DNA: TGTGCCAGCAGCTTAGGGGGGGGGCGGATTGAGCAGTTCTTC.

This clone was seen a few times. The V and J genes are TRBV6-5 and TRBJ1-1; tentatively, D is TRBD1 (5 bases). The V and J ends lost 0 bases and 8 bases respectively, with 10 bases between them. The CDR3 length is 13 residues. The germline gives CDR1 MNHEY, CDR2 SVGAGI. The CDR3 here is CASSYSEGREAFF. In DNA, the CDR3 is TGTGCCAGCAGTTACTCGGAGGGGCGGGAAGCTTTCTTT.

The chain employs TRBV5-4 and TRBJ2-3; no firm D call. The germline V gene encodes CDR1 SGHNT and CDR2 YYREEE (reference sequence). Trimming left V 0 bases short and J 4 bases short, with 9 bases between. The CDR3 is 14 residues long. Here the CDR3 DNA reads TGTGCCAGCAGCTTGGCTCTAGACCCAGATACGCAGTATTTT. This encodes CASSLALDPDTQYF.